This section outlines one TCR beta chain sequence together with its context. This entry comes from a study of control samples from healthy donors and cancer patients. J gave up 3 bases and V 0 bases, and 2 bases lay outside the gene matches. CDR1 and CDR2 from the germline V gene are MNHNS and SASEGT. This CDR3 spans 15 amino acids. Clones were read by immunoSEQ multiplex PCR, and TCRdb kept only the in-frame ones, dropping some. Of roughly 55,000 clones listed, nearly 90% are singletons. The rearrangement joins TRBV6-1 to TRBJ1-1, with 9 bases identical to TRBD1. The sequenced material came from blood. This receptor was taken from a man aged 45 to 65 in good health. CDR3 loop: CASSEAGQGDTEAFF. CDR3 in DNA: TGTGCCAGCAGTGAAGCGGGACAGGGAGACACTGAAGCTTTCTTT.